The 24 T cell receptor beta chains reported below all come from one sample, sequenced in a study of CD8+ T cells in alopecia areata. Treatment here: oral pan-JAK inhibitor, 5-10 mg twice daily. Following extraction, RNA underwent reverse transcription to cDNA, which served as the sequencing template. Clones were read by immunoSEQ multiplex PCR, and TCRdb kept only the in-frame ones, dropping some. Seen here are around 270,000 clones, nearly 60% observed once, and the top ten hold 1.8%. This material consisted of CD4+ T cells sorted from blood, taken at week 24, from a patient treated with tofacitinib. Receptor source: a human donor with alopecia areata.

The CDR3 DNA reads TGTGCCAGCAGTGAAATAGCCCTAGCGGGGGGGCCTTGGTACGAGCAGTACTTC. This encodes CASSEIALAGGPWYEQYF. The chain is built from TRBV2 and TRBJ2-7; TRBD2 aligns across 12 bases. The CDR3 spans 18 residues. Germline V gene data show CDR1 as SNHLY and CDR2 as FYNNEI. V shed 2 bases and J 4 bases; nucleotides not matched to a gene: 12.

The chain links TRBV2 to TRBJ2-6; TRBD1 agrees at 7 bases. This CDR3 has 17 amino acids. CDR1 SNHLY and CDR2 FYNNEI come from the germline V gene. The V gene end was trimmed by 3 bases and the J gene end by 4 bases; junction bases not matched to a gene: 9. The CDR3 bases are TGTGCCAGCAGTGACGACGAGGGGGCGCGAGGGGCCAACGTCCTGACTTTC. Protein: CASSDDEGARGANVLTF.

The V and J genes are TRBV6-5 and TRBJ2-1; 10 bases map to TRBD2. The CDR3 spans 14 residues. Germline values: CDR1 MNHEY, CDR2 SVGAGI. V shed 5 bases and J 6 bases; nucleotides not matched to a gene: 4. The CDR3, as DNA: TGTGCCAGCAGTCCCGGGACTAGCGCCAATGAGCAGTTCTTC. This sequence encodes CASSPGTSANEQFF.

The CDR3 protein is CASSRDGYNSPLHF. CDR3 DNA sequence: TGCGCCAGCAGCCGGGACGGCTATAATTCACCCCTCCACTTT. The gene calls are TRBV5-1 and TRBJ1-6, with D possibly matching TRBD1 (5 bases). This CDR3 region has 14 residues. Trimming left V 4 bases short and J 3 bases short, with 8 bases between. Germline CDR1 is SGHRS and CDR2 is YFSETQ.

This clone has more than one count but fewer than ten. This sequence joins TRBV29-1 and TRBJ2-3; tentatively, D is TRBD2 (7 bases). Germline V gene lookup returns CDR1 SQVTM and CDR2 ANQGSEA. V shed 7 bases and J shed 0 bases, with 14 bases lying between them. CDR3 length: 14 amino acids. For the CDR3, the DNA is TGCAGCGGGCGGGGGCCGTCTAGCACAGATACGCAGTATTTT. This encodes CSGRGPSSTDTQYF.

This chain joins TRBV15 and TRBJ2-2; TRBD1 matches 7 bases. CDR1 is LNHNV and CDR2 is YYDKDF in the germline V gene (reference sequence). Trimming took 2 bases from V and 8 from J; bases not matched to a gene: 8. The CDR3 contains 15 residues. CDR3 region: CATSRIDRDTGELFF. CDR3 DNA: TGTGCCACCAGCAGAATAGACAGGGATACGGGGGAGCTGTTTTTT.

In its sample, this clone was seen a few times. This chain links TRBV7-2 with TRBJ1-4; the match to TRBD1 covers 8 bases. V shed 0 bases, J shed 8 bases, and the junction held 5 bases outside the gene matches. Looked up from germline, CDR1 is SGHTA and CDR2 is FQGNSA. The CDR3 runs to 15 residues. The chain's CDR3 is CASSLAPGGGEKLFF. CDR3 DNA: TGTGCCAGCAGCTTAGCGCCAGGGGGCGGGGAAAAACTGTTTTTT.

The V gene is TRBV18, the J gene TRBJ1-2, with D uncertain. Trimming took 5 bases from V and 2 from J, leaving 9 bases between them. CDR1 KGHSH and CDR2 LQKENI come from the germline V gene. The CDR3 is 13 residues long. CDR3 amino acids: CASSSDGNYGYTF. The CDR3 nucleotides are TGTGCCAGCTCATCTGACGGGAACTATGGCTACACCTTC.

The chain uses TRBV4-2 and TRBJ1-2; D uncertain. Germline CDR1 and CDR2: LGHNA and YNFKEQ. The germline V and J ends were trimmed by 1 base and 3 bases, with 3 bases remaining between them. The CDR3 spans 12 residues. Written as DNA, the CDR3 is TGTGCCAGCAGCCAAGGCTACTATGGCTACACCTTC. Its translation: CASSQGYYGYTF.

This clone appeared once. The V gene is TRBV2, the J gene TRBJ1-5; D gene unclear. The germline V gene encodes CDR1 SNHLY and CDR2 FYNNEI. The CDR3 extends over 15 amino acids. Trimming stripped 1 base from V and 2 bases from J, with 9 bases between. The CDR3 loop reads CASSEGRAGNQPQHF. The CDR3 coding sequence is TGTGCCAGCAGTGAAGGACGGGCAGGCAATCAGCCCCAGCATTTT.

This clone was seen only a few times. This chain joins TRBV4-2 and TRBJ2-5; tentatively, D is TRBD2 (5 bases). Germline values: CDR1 LGHNA, CDR2 YNFKEQ. The V end was cut by 1 base, the J end by 2 bases, with 11 bases between. There are 15 residues in the CDR3. The DNA for the CDR3 is TGTGCCAGCAGCCAAGTAGGACCGGGGCAAGAGACCCAGTACTTC. Protein: CASSQVGPGQETQYF.

CDR3: CASARGGMNTEAFF. The DNA of the CDR3 is TGTGCCTCTGCCCGCGGAGGAATGAACACTGAAGCTTTCTTT. This rearrangement joins TRBV6-5 to TRBJ1-1; D not resolved. This CDR3 region has 14 residues. CDR1 and CDR2 from the germline V gene are MNHEY and SVGAGI. V lost 11 bases, J lost 0 bases, and 16 bases lay in between.

The J gene is TRBJ2-3, the V gene TRBV20-1, with TRBD1 as a possible D gene (6 bases). The CDR3 totals 11 residues. Germline loops: CDR1 DFQATT, CDR2 SNEGSKA (reference sequence). With 6 bases removed from V and 7 bases from J, the gap between germline ends came to 11 bases. The CDR3 DNA follows: TGCAGTGCCGCCGGGACAAATACGCAGTATTTT. Its protein product is CSAAGTNTQYF.

The chain is built from TRBV7-8 and TRBJ1-2, with 7 bases lining up with TRBD1. There are 15 residues in the CDR3. Trimming cost V 7 bases and J 4 bases; bases outside gene matches: 12. Germline V gene lookup returns CDR1 SGHVS and CDR2 FQNEAQ. The CDR3 here is CASNPLGTASYGYTF. In DNA form, the CDR3 reads TGTGCCAGCAACCCCCTGGGGACAGCATCCTATGGCTACACCTTC.

The CDR3 DNA reads as TGTGCCAGCAGCACCGGGACTAGCGGTTCCTACGAGCAGTACTTC. Protein: CASSTGTSGSYEQYF. V and J are TRBV7-9 and TRBJ2-7, with 11 bases that match TRBD2. Germline CDR1 is SEHNR and CDR2 is FQNEAQ (reference sequence). Unmatched junction bases numbered 4, after V lost 5 bases and J lost 1 base. CDR3 length: 15 amino acids.

The rearrangement uses TRBV5-6 and TRBJ1-2; tentative D call: TRBD1 (6 bases). This CDR3 contains 12 residues. From germline, CDR1 is SGHDT and CDR2 YYEEEE. The ends were cut back, 1 base at V and 7 bases at J, with 8 bases in the middle. The chain's CDR3 is CASSLTGIGYTF. The CDR3, as DNA: TGTGCCAGCAGCTTGACAGGGATTGGCTACACCTTC.

This clone was counted only a few times. In DNA, the CDR3 is TGCAGCTCCGCTTTTCGCCCGGGACAGGGGAACACTGAAGCTTTCTTT. This translates into CSSAFRPGQGNTEAFF. The chain recombines TRBV29-1 with TRBJ1-1; 9 nucleotides match TRBD1. The J segment lost 1 base and the V segment lost 8 bases, leaving 14 bases of the junction unmatched. There are 16 residues in the CDR3. The germline V gene has CDR1 SQVTM and CDR2 ANQGSEA.

V gene TRBV30 combines with J gene TRBJ1-1; D is uncertain. The V end lost 1 base, the J end lost 12 bases, and 9 bases lay between the germline ends. The CDR3 is 10 amino acids. CDR1 GTSNPN and CDR2 SVGIG come from the germline V gene (reference sequence). The CDR3 reads CAWSERLTFF. CDR3 DNA: TGTGCCTGGAGTGAGAGGCTGACTTTCTTT.

The CDR3 loop reads CAWSDRDTGELFF. The CDR3 DNA reads TGTGCCTGGAGTGACAGAGACACCGGGGAGCTGTTTTTT. The chain has TRBV30 and TRBJ2-2; D not certain. The CDR3 is 13 amino acids. CDR1 and CDR2 from the germline V gene are GTSNPN and SVGIG (reference sequence). Deletions cut 1 base from V and 3 bases from J, with 6 bases between. The whole variable domain, remainder taken from reference TRBV30 and TRBJ2-2, is SQTIHQWPATLVQPVGSPLSLECTVEGTSNPNLYWYRQAAGRGLQLLFYSVGIGQISSEVPQNLSASRPQDRQFILSSKKLLLSDSGFYLCAWSDRDTGELFFGEGSRLTVL.

The gene calls are TRBV6-6 and TRBJ2-5; TRBD1 is a possible D gene (6 bases). V lost 5 bases to trimming and J lost 0 bases, with 13 bases between them. Germline CDR1 reads MNHNY; CDR2 reads SVGAGI (reference sequence). This CDR3 comprises 15 residues. CDR3 DNA sequence: TGTGCCAGCAGTGATATAGGGGGAAACCAAGAGACCCAGTACTTC. It translates to CASSDIGGNQETQYF.

The chain couples TRBV27 to TRBJ2-7; D ambiguous. Germline CDR1 reads MNHEY; CDR2 reads SMNVEV (reference sequence). This CDR3 has 13 amino acids. Between the trimmed V and J ends, which lost 5 bases and 1 base, there was a span of 9 bases. In DNA form, the CDR3 reads TGTGCCAGCAGTCCCCTGGGGTCCTACGAGCAGTACTTC. It codes for CASSPLGSYEQYF.

This clone appeared once. This chain connects TRBV5-1 to TRBJ2-1, with TRBD1 matching over 7 bases. Germline V gene lookup returns CDR1 SGHRS and CDR2 YFSETQ. The CDR3 is 14 amino acids. V lost 9 bases and J lost 2; bases outside the gene matches: 8. The CDR3 region is CATGLGTAYNEQFF. CDR3 sequence (DNA): TGCGCCACCGGGCTAGGGACAGCCTACAATGAGCAGTTCTTC.

Only a few counts were recorded for this clone. The rearrangement joins TRBV28 to TRBJ2-3, with 8 nucleotides matching TRBD2. The CDR3 has 15 amino acids. V was pared by 1 base and J by 5 bases, with 5 bases of the junction left unmatched. Germline CDR1 is MDHEN and CDR2 is SYDVKM. The DNA of the CDR3 is TGTGCCAGCAGTTTATTACTTCGGGGGGGAGATACGCAGTATTTT. Its translation is CASSLLLRGGDTQYF.

This chain links TRBV29-1 with TRBJ2-5, with TRBD2 identical over 10 bases. Germline V lookup: CDR1 SQVTM, CDR2 ANQGSEA. This CDR3 spans 13 amino acids. The J segment lost 2 bases and the V segment lost 7 bases, leaving 4 bases of the junction unmatched. DNA for the CDR3: TGCAGCGGAGTAGCGGGGGGACAAGAGACCCAGTACTTC. Translated, it gives CSGVAGGQETQYF.